The present T cell receptor beta chain was sequenced within a study of low-dose radiotherapy and immunotherapy resistance in tumors. Study-wide background: Fractions of 0.5 Gy went to Cohort 1 every 2 weeks, totaling 6.5 Gy. Dosing of intravenous cyclophosphamide at 200 mg/m2 occurred every two weeks and took place one day prior to radiation and immunotherapy.

cDNA synthesis used a TRAV/TRBV-specific primer set for both chains. With a constant-region primer and a V-primer adapter, TCRs were subjected to 20 PCR cycles of amplification. The mRNA which had been isolated was amplified by in vitro transcription. Each CDR3 protein gets one entry after TCRdb re-called the reads with MiXCR. The data contain roughly 60,000 distinct CDR3 sequences, around 25% of them singletons. This clonotype was found a few times. V lost 6 bases and J lost 5; bases outside the gene matches: 3. Germline values: CDR1 MNHEY, CDR2 SVGEGT. The CDR3 contains 13 residues. Time point described: before trial treatment.

The chain has TRBV6-2 or TRBV6-3 and TRBJ2-2, with 7 nucleotides matching TRBD2. This TCR derives from a male donor with prostate cancer. The source was PBMCs, collected before treatment. CDR3 bases: TGTGCCAGCAGGGTTAGCGGGACCGGGGAGCTGTTTTTT. Encoded protein: CASRVSGTGELFF.